The 25 T cell receptor beta chains reported below all come from one sample, sequenced in a study of cytomegalovirus exposure and HLA in healthy donors. The PCR ran on 60 Vbeta and 13 Jbeta primers. TCRdb's table, derived via immunoSEQ multiplex PCR, lists solely in-frame clones and lacks some. Here the sample spans 170,000 or so clones, around 80% being singletons. The sample comprised PBMCs. The receptor set was obtained from a woman aged 60-75 years in good health and CMV-seropositive.

V is TRBV19 and J is TRBJ2-2; 9 positions agree with TRBD1. The CDR3 has 17 amino acids. The ends lost 4 bases at V and 7 bases at J; junction bases unmatched: 13. Germline V gene lookup returns CDR1 LNHDA and CDR2 SQIVND (reference sequence). CDR3 residues: CASSTPPGTGLFGELFF. DNA for the CDR3: TGTGCCAGTAGTACGCCTCCCGGGACAGGGCTTTTCGGGGAGCTGTTTTTT.

This clone was seen just once. The chain employs TRBV9 and TRBJ2-2; D is unresolved. Germline values: CDR1 SGDLS, CDR2 YYNGEE. This CDR3 contains 12 residues. The V and J ends lost 0 bases and 5 bases respectively, with 2 bases between them. The CDR3 is CASSVATGELFF. As DNA, the CDR3 is TGTGCCAGCAGCGTAGCAACCGGGGAGCTGTTTTTT.

The chain has TRBV7-8 and TRBJ2-7, with a possible D match to TRBD1 (6 bases). The CDR3 runs to 14 residues. The V and J ends lost 3 bases and 2 bases respectively, with 11 bases between them. The germline V gene encodes CDR1 SGHVS and CDR2 FQNEAQ. The CDR3 bases are TGTGCCAGCAGCTTCAGGGGACCTACCTACGAGCAGTACTTC. It yields the protein CASSFRGPTYEQYF.

The genes are TRBV9 and TRBJ2-5; TRBD2 agrees at 12 bases. Losses at the gene ends were 0 bases for V and 4 bases for J; bases not matched to a gene: 1. This CDR3 is built from 15 residues. The germline CDR1 and CDR2 sequences are SGDLS and YYNGEE. CDR3 coding DNA: TGTGCCAGCAGCGTAGCTAGCGGGGGGGGAGAGACCCAGTACTTC. Translated, it gives CASSVASGGGETQYF.

This clone has only a few counts. This chain joins TRBV30 and TRBJ1-5; a possible D gene is TRBD1 (5 bases). The CDR3 has 13 residues. Germline V gene lookup returns CDR1 GTSNPN and CDR2 SVGIG (reference sequence). V lost 4 bases and J lost 5, with 12 bases in between. This CDR3 reads CAWTRTPDQPQHF. The CDR3 DNA reads as TGTGCCTGGACCCGGACACCCGATCAGCCCCAGCATTTT.

This sequence joins TRBV28 and TRBJ1-4; 7 nucleotides agree with TRBD1. V was pared by 3 bases and J by 9 bases, with 25 bases of the junction left unmatched. The CDR3 has 20 residues. The germline V gene has CDR1 MDHEN and CDR2 SYDVKM. CDR3 region: CASSFIGVGPESIQGKKLFF. The CDR3, as DNA: TGTGCCAGCAGTTTTATCGGCGTCGGACCGGAATCAATACAGGGGAAAAAACTGTTTTTT.

The chain combines TRBV10-3 with TRBJ2-2; D perhaps matches TRBD1 (6 bases). CDR1 is ENHRY, CDR2 SYGVKD, per germline. Trimming cost V 4 bases and J 2 bases, with 11 bases left between them. The CDR3 extends over 15 amino acids. For the CDR3, the DNA is TGTGCCATCAGTGTCACAGGGAGAAACACCGGGGAGCTGTTTTTT. Its translation is CAISVTGRNTGELFF.

The chain has TRBV7-2 and TRBJ1-5, with D unresolved. CDR3 length: 15 residues. Germline CDR1 SGHTA, CDR2 FQGNSA. Trimming removed 0 bases at V and 1 base at J, with 7 bases between. The CDR3 sequence is CASSLAPRSNQPQHF. CDR3 bases: TGTGCCAGCAGCTTAGCCCCGAGAAGCAATCAGCCCCAGCATTTT. The whole variable domain, filled in from reference TRBV7-2 and TRBJ1-5, reads GAGVSQSPSNKVTEKGKDVELRCDPISGHTALYWYRQSLGQGLEFLIYFQGNSAPDKSGLPSDRFSAERTGGSVSTLTIQRTQQEDSAVYLCASSLAPRSNQPQHFGDGTRLSIL.

CDR3 sequence: CASSLDTSGAEQFF. The CDR3 DNA reads TGCGCCAGCAGCTTGGATACTAGCGGGGCTGAGCAGTTCTTC. V is TRBV5-1 and J is TRBJ2-1; 10 bases agree with TRBD2. V lost 0 bases and J lost 9; bases outside the gene matches: 3. This CDR3 is built from 14 residues. Germline V gives CDR1 SGHRS, CDR2 YFSETQ.

This clone was observed a handful of times. The same CDR3 arises from other DNA sequences in this sample as well. CDR3 DNA: TGTGCCTGGAGTGTACCAGGGAATTCACCCCTCCACTTT. Residues: CAWSVPGNSPLHF. The chain combines TRBV30 with TRBJ1-6; maybe TRBD1 (5 bases). The CDR3 loop spans 13 amino acids. Germline loops: CDR1 GTSNPN, CDR2 SVGIG (reference sequence). The ends were cut back, 0 bases at V and 7 bases at J, with 7 bases in the middle.

The rearrangement joins TRBV7-9 to TRBJ2-1; D possibly corresponds to TRBD1 (5 bases). V shed 6 bases and J shed 7 bases, with 16 bases lying between them. The germline V gene encodes CDR1 SEHNR and CDR2 FQNEAQ (reference sequence). The CDR3 loop spans 14 amino acids. The CDR3 DNA reads TGTGCCAGCAGTTTGGACCAGGGAAGTAATGAGCAGTTCTTC. It yields the protein CASSLDQGSNEQFF.

This clone was seen just once. The chain combines TRBV5-1 with TRBJ1-6; tentatively, D is TRBD1 (5 bases). Trimming took 4 bases from V and 0 from J, leaving 14 bases between them. Per the germline V gene, CDR1 is SGHRS and CDR2 is YFSETQ. CDR3 length equals 17 residues. CDR3 protein: CASSVDWGDSYNSPLHF. The DNA for the CDR3 is TGCGCCAGCAGCGTGGACTGGGGGGACTCCTATAATTCACCCCTCCACTTT.

The gene calls are TRBV27 and TRBJ1-4; D gene uncertain. The ends were cut back, 4 bases at V and 0 bases at J, with 9 bases in the middle. Germline-derived CDR1 and CDR2 are MNHEY and SMNVEV (reference sequence). The CDR3 is 15 residues long. The CDR3 here is CASSSNFATNEKLFF. The CDR3 bases are TGTGCCAGCAGTTCAAATTTTGCAACTAATGAAAAACTGTTTTTT.

In this sample, this clone turned up once. The chain links TRBV18 to TRBJ2-1; no firm D call. Trimming shortened V by 3 bases and J by 2 bases, and 5 bases separated the two germline ends. Germline V gene lookup returns CDR1 KGHSH and CDR2 LQKENI. The CDR3 totals 13 residues. The CDR3 nucleotides are TGTGCCAGCTCACCGTCAACCTACAATGAGCAGTTCTTC. The encoded protein is CASSPSTYNEQFF.

The chain carries TRBV9 and TRBJ2-3, with D perhaps TRBD2 (6 bases). The ends were cut back, 3 bases at V and 5 bases at J, with 16 bases in the middle. The germline gives CDR1 SGDLS, CDR2 YYNGEE. The CDR3 runs 15 residues. CDR3 amino acids: CASSATGTRGDTQYF. In nucleotides, the CDR3 is TGTGCCAGCAGCGCAACCGGGACTCGGGGAGATACGCAGTATTTT.

V and J are TRBV4-2 and TRBJ2-1, with 16 bases aligning to TRBD2. Unmatched junction bases numbered 8, after V lost 4 bases and J lost 8 bases. CDR3 length: 17 residues. Germline-derived CDR1 and CDR2 are LGHNA and YNFKEQ. The CDR3 is CASSPGLAGGDGDEQFF. The CDR3 region has the DNA TGTGCCAGCAGCCCGGGACTAGCGGGGGGGGATGGAGATGAGCAGTTCTTC.

V and J are TRBV6-1 and TRBJ1-1, with 7 bases aligning to TRBD1. The length of the CDR3 is 17 residues. Trimming at V came to 4 bases and at J to 0 bases, leaving 11 bases not matched to a gene. CDR1 and CDR2 (germline): MNHNS, SASEGT. CDR3 loop: CASSGRDRRYMNTEAFF. CDR3 DNA: TGTGCCAGCAGTGGCCGGGACAGACGCTACATGAACACTGAAGCTTTCTTT.

The CDR3 region has the DNA TGCGCCAGCACTGTCTCCAGTGAGCAGTTCTTC. It is translated as CASTVSSEQFF. This chain links TRBV5-1 with TRBJ2-1; no clear D gene. CDR1 and CDR2 (germline): SGHRS, YFSETQ. V lost 6 bases and J lost 9, with 10 bases in between. This CDR3 is 11 amino acids long.

The V gene is TRBV27, the J gene TRBJ2-7; maybe TRBD2 (6 bases). Germline V gene sequence: CDR1 MNHEY, CDR2 SMNVEV (reference sequence). V lost 5 bases and J 5 bases, leaving 10 bases between the germline ends. The CDR3 has 12 residues. The DNA of the CDR3 is TGTGCCAGCAGTCCAGGACTAAACGAGCAGTACTTC. This encodes CASSPGLNEQYF.

The chain carries TRBV9 and TRBJ2-6; tentative D call: TRBD1 (6 bases). V lost 3 bases and J lost 0, with 7 bases in between. CDR1 SGDLS and CDR2 YYNGEE come from the germline V gene. This CDR3 region has 15 residues. The CDR3 is CASSDRDSGANVLTF. DNA of the CDR3: TGTGCCAGCAGCGACAGGGACTCTGGGGCCAACGTCCTGACTTTC.

This clone was seen only once. The chain recombines TRBV14 with TRBJ1-6, with 7 bases matching TRBD1. V dropped 8 bases and J dropped 0; count of bases not matched to a gene: 10. Germline V gene sequence: CDR1 SGHDN, CDR2 FVKESK. The CDR3 contains 17 residues. CDR3 DNA sequence: TGTGCCAGCTCAAGACAGGGCCGGAGCTCCTATAATTCACCCCTCCACTTT. Protein product: CASSRQGRSSYNSPLHF.

The V and J genes are TRBV28 and TRBJ2-7; D perhaps matches TRBD1 (6 bases). Germline values: CDR1 MDHEN, CDR2 SYDVKM. Trimming stripped 5 bases from V and 5 bases from J, with 13 bases between. This CDR3 is built from 13 residues. The CDR3 protein is CASSIAGVNEQYF. For the CDR3, the DNA is TGTGCCAGCAGTATAGCAGGGGTCAACGAGCAGTACTTC.

This chain joins TRBV30 and TRBJ2-3, with 11 bases aligning to TRBD2. The CDR3 is 15 amino acids. The germline V gene encodes CDR1 GTSNPN and CDR2 SVGIG (reference sequence). Unmatched junction bases numbered 3, after V lost 2 bases and J lost 2 bases. The chain's CDR3 is CAWSPGLADTDTQYF. The CDR3 region has the DNA TGTGCCTGGAGTCCGGGACTAGCGGACACAGATACGCAGTATTTT.

This clone was recorded only once. CDR3 sequence reads: CATSRAAGWGGGELFF. CDR3 bases: TGTGCCACCAGCAGAGCGGCAGGGTGGGGGGGCGGGGAGCTGTTTTTT. This rearrangement joins TRBV15 to TRBJ2-2, with 7 bases that match TRBD2. The junction had 9 bases not matched to a gene; V was cut back by 1 base and J by 7 bases. The CDR3 runs 16 residues. CDR1 LNHNV and CDR2 YYDKDF come from the germline V gene (reference sequence).

The chain combines TRBV6-1 with TRBJ1-2, with D maybe TRBD1 (6 bases). The CDR3 consists of 11 residues. The germline V gene has CDR1 MNHNS and CDR2 SASEGT. V lost 6 bases and J 7 bases, leaving 9 bases between the germline ends. The CDR3 region is CASRGQIGYTF. The CDR3 DNA follows: TGTGCCAGCAGAGGACAGATTGGCTACACCTTC.